A single T cell receptor (beta chain) is shown here with its context. The antigen is unknown. This sample stems from a study of cytomegalovirus exposure and HLA in healthy donors. Study-wide background: Caucasian-associated ancestry cluster membership applied to around 76% of around 400 genotyped donors.

Points from the study as a whole: Listed as cytomegalovirus-associated were 150 to 200 TCR beta chains. After further analysis at a later stage, around 17,000 TCR beta sequences were associated with HLA alleles at 0.05 false discovery rate. In a later analysis, common viral pathogens appeared linked to several of the most significant clusters.

The CDR3 is 15 residues long. Trimming stripped 4 bases from V and 4 bases from J, with 17 bases between. The germline V gene encodes CDR1 MDHEN and CDR2 SYDVKM. PCR was performed using 60 Vbeta and 13 Jbeta primers. Measured with immunoSEQ multiplex PCR; TCRdb has only the in-frame clones, and not every one. This repertoire includes under 200,000 clones. This chain joins TRBV28 and TRBJ2-7, with D perhaps matching TRBD2 (6 bases). Material: PBMCs. This clonotype was obtained from a man in his thirties or forties in good health and CMV-seronegative. CDR3 sequence: CASSSPGSQTYEQYF. The CDR3 coding sequence is TGTGCCAGCAGTTCCCCCGGGAGCCAGACTTACGAGCAGTACTTC.